This entry lists 3 T cell receptor beta chains sequenced from one sample in a study of blood T cell repertoires in COVID-19. Libraries were prepared by immunoSEQ multiplex PCR; TCRdb keeps only in-frame clonotypes and omits some of them. The sample consists of over 85,000 clones, roughly nine tenths of them appearing once. Sequences were obtained from peripheral blood. The origin of the receptors is a male donor with acute or convalescent COVID-19.

The chain is built from TRBV3-1 (or the pseudogene TRBV3-2) and TRBJ1-1; TRBD1 is a possible D gene (6 bases). There are 14 residues in the CDR3. V gave up 3 bases and J gave up 4 bases, with 12 bases separating them. Germline CDR1 LGHDT, CDR2 YNNKEL (reference sequence). The CDR3 region is CASSQGGAPTEAFF. The CDR3 DNA is TGTGCCAGCAGCCAGGGGGGGGCGCCCACTGAAGCTTTCTTT.

The V gene is TRBV6-5, the J gene TRBJ1-6; 10 nucleotides align to TRBD1. CDR3 length equals 13 residues. V shed 8 bases, J shed 8 bases, and the junction held 3 bases outside the gene matches. Looked up from germline, CDR1 is MNHEY and CDR2 is SVGAGI. The DNA of the CDR3 is TGTGCCAGCCAAGGACAGGGGGATTCACCCCTCCACTTT. Protein sequence: CASQGQGDSPLHF.

The chain carries TRBV7-8 and TRBJ1-5; D unresolved. Germline-derived CDR1 and CDR2 are SGHVS and FQNEAQ. Trimming took off 1 base at V and 4 bases at J, with 11 bases between the two ends. The CDR3 runs to 15 residues. Here the CDR3 DNA reads TGTGCCAGCAGCTTAGTCCTCCGGGAGAATCAGCCCCAGCATTTT. It translates to CASSLVLRENQPQHF. The full variable domain, in which reference TRBV7-8 and TRBJ1-5 provide the parts outside the CDR3, is GAGVSQSPRYKVAKRGQDVALRCDPISGHVSLFWYQQALGQGPEFLTYFQNEAQLDKSGLPSDRFFAERPEGSVSTLKIQRTQQEDSAVYLCASSLVLRENQPQHFGDGTRLSIL.